The 11 T cell receptor beta chains reported below all come from one sample, sequenced in a study of CD8 T cells in Susac syndrome (dated by TCRdb to 2018 to 2020). Preparation of the library involved the immunoSEQ multiplex PCR assay. RNA was extracted with the RNeasy kit and about 0.5 to 1 ug was reverse transcribed using random hexamers. TCRdb redid the processing of the public reads, applying fastp at Q25 and MiXCR, and retained in-frame beta chains. When rows share a CDR3 protein, they turn into one entry using the most common DNA and genes. The sample includes around 170,000 distinct CDR3 sequences, with approximately 95% observed a single time. 0.15% to 0.2% of the sample is in the top ten clones. What was sequenced was CD8+ T cells from PBMCs. The receptors originated from a human donor with multiple sclerosis.

The gene calls are TRBV19 and TRBJ2-5; D gene uncertain. This CDR3 is built from 12 residues. CDR1 LNHDA and CDR2 SQIVND come from the germline V gene (reference sequence). V was trimmed by 4 bases and J by 3 bases, leaving 6 bases between them. CDR3 bases: TGTGCCAGTAGTAGCGTAGAAGAGACCCAGTACTTC. Amino acid sequence: CASSSVEETQYF.

The chain employs TRBV4-1 and TRBJ2-3; 7 positions agree with TRBD2. V trimming: 3 bases; J trimming: 1 base; junction bases outside the gene matches: 7. CDR3 length: 16 residues. Germline-derived CDR1 and CDR2 are MGHRA and YSYEKL. CDR3 nucleotide sequence: TGCGCCAGCAGCCAGATTGGACTAGGCGGCACAGATACGCAGTATTTT. Translation: CASSQIGLGGTDTQYF.

This clonotype was counted a single time. The rearrangement joins TRBV9 to TRBJ2-7; D gene unclear. V shed 3 bases and J shed 7 bases, with 14 bases lying between them. Germline CDR1 is SGDLS and CDR2 is YYNGEE. The CDR3 is 13 amino acids. CDR3 bases: TGTGCCAGCAGCGCGCCCGTCCGGTTTGAGCAGTACTTC. Its protein is CASSAPVRFEQYF.

This chain connects TRBV28 to TRBJ2-3, with 7 nucleotides matching TRBD2. The CDR3 totals 14 residues. Germline V gene data show CDR1 as MDHEN and CDR2 as SYDVKM. The ends lost 6 bases at V and 1 base at J; junction bases unmatched: 4. The CDR3 sequence is CASRKLARTDTQYF. The CDR3 DNA sequence: TGTGCCAGCAGAAAACTAGCGCGCACAGATACGCAGTATTTT.

This clonotype was observed once. The chain's CDR3 is CASSLRGLAAQETQYF. Written as DNA, the CDR3 is TGTGCCAGCAGCCTTAGGGGACTAGCGGCTCAAGAGACCCAGTACTTC. The gene calls are TRBV7-2 and TRBJ2-5; the match to TRBD2 covers 11 bases. Looked up from germline, CDR1 is SGHTA and CDR2 is FQGNSA. J gave up 2 bases and V 5 bases, and 7 bases lay outside the gene matches. The CDR3 length is 16 residues.

This chain joins TRBV4-2 and TRBJ2-3; 7 nucleotides agree with TRBD2. CDR3 length: 16 residues. Germline CDR1 is LGHNA and CDR2 is YNFKEQ. The ends lost 2 bases at V and 6 bases at J; junction bases unmatched: 11. CDR3 in amino acids: CASSQIRRESADTQYF. The CDR3 bases are TGTGCCAGCAGCCAAATCCGGCGGGAGTCCGCGGATACGCAGTATTTT.

The chain links TRBV30 to TRBJ2-1; D gene unclear. Deletions cut 8 bases from V and 0 bases from J, with 8 bases between. The V gene's germline CDR1 is GTSNPN and CDR2 SVGIG (reference sequence). This CDR3 comprises 12 residues. CDR3 nucleotides: TGTGCCCGGCAGAGCTCCTACAATGAGCAGTTCTTC. Its protein is CARQSSYNEQFF.

V gene TRBV29-1 combines with J gene TRBJ2-1; D might be TRBD1 (5 bases). Looked up from germline, CDR1 is SQVTM and CDR2 is ANQGSEA. This CDR3 has 10 residues. Trimming pared 8 bases from V and 12 bases from J, leaving 14 bases between. CDR3 protein: CSIAAQGQFF. CDR3 sequence (DNA): TGCAGCATTGCTGCCCAGGGGCAGTTCTTC.

The V call is TRBV7-3, the J call TRBJ2-3; D might be TRBD2 (5 bases). V was shortened by 5 bases and J by 2 bases, with 14 bases between the two germline ends. Germline CDR1 reads SGHTA; CDR2 reads FQGTGA. The CDR3 contains 15 residues. The chain's CDR3 is CASSPSRTSTDTQYF. The CDR3 coding sequence is TGTGCCAGCAGCCCATCACGGACTTCCACAGATACGCAGTATTTT.

This CDR3 is CASSVGDGGGYTF. CDR3 coding DNA: TGTGCCAGCAGCGTAGGGGACGGCGGAGGCTACACCTTC. This chain joins TRBV9 and TRBJ1-2; TRBD1 is a possible D gene (5 bases). The germline CDR1 and CDR2 sequences are SGDLS and YYNGEE. Trimming removed 0 bases from V and 8 bases from J, with 11 bases in between. The length of the CDR3 is 13 residues.

The chain is built from TRBV4-2 and TRBJ2-7; perhaps D is TRBD1 or TRBD2 (5 bases each). This CDR3 is 15 amino acids long. CDR1 and CDR2 (germline): LGHNA, YNFKEQ. Trimming pared 1 base from V and 3 bases from J, leaving 13 bases between. In DNA form, the CDR3 reads TGTGCCAGCAGCCAAGTATCGGGGACCCTCTACGAGCAGTACTTC. This translates into CASSQVSGTLYEQYF.